The 10 T cell receptor beta chains listed next were all sequenced from one sample in a study of blood T cell repertoires in COVID-19. Profiling relied on immunoSEQ multiplex PCR, and the TCRdb table lists in-frame clones only, not all of them. In the table there are around 370,000 clones, around 86% of which are singletons. Specimen: peripheral blood. The receptors originated from a woman in her fifties or sixties with COVID-19, enrolled during active disease.

The gene calls are TRBV7-2 and TRBJ1-6; a possible D gene is TRBD1 (5 bases). The CDR3 sequence is 16 residues long. CDR1 and CDR2 (germline): SGHTA, FQGNSA. V was cut by 3 bases and J by 9 bases, with 18 bases left in between. Here the CDR3 reads CASSFDGTLKGSPLHF. CDR3 bases: TGTGCCAGCAGCTTTGACGGGACTCTAAAGGGTTCACCCCTCCACTTT.

V gene TRBV6-5 combines with J gene TRBJ1-5; no clear D. The CDR3 has 11 amino acids. The germline CDR1 and CDR2 sequences are MNHEY and SVGAGI. The germline V and J ends were trimmed by 10 bases and 7 bases, with 11 bases remaining between them. CDR3 bases: TGTGCCACCCGGGAACTACAGCCCCAGCATTTT. Residues: CATRELQPQHF.

The chain employs TRBV29-1 and TRBJ2-1, with 11 bases matching TRBD2. The CDR3 length is 14 residues. Losses at the gene ends were 7 bases for V and 4 bases for J; bases not matched to a gene: 6. Per germline, CDR1 SQVTM and CDR2 ANQGSEA. The CDR3 sequence: CSGVTSGGYNEQFF. In nucleotides, the CDR3 is TGCAGCGGCGTCACTAGCGGGGGTTACAATGAGCAGTTCTTC.

The chain uses TRBV4-3 and TRBJ2-4; 8 bases fit TRBD2. CDR3 length: 18 amino acids. Trimming at V came to 2 bases and at J to 0 bases, leaving 9 bases not matched to a gene. Per germline, CDR1 LGHNA and CDR2 YSLEER. The chain's CDR3 is CASSQRGSGVLAKNIQYF. The CDR3, as DNA: TGCGCCAGCAGCCAAAGGGGTAGCGGGGTACTAGCCAAAAACATTCAGTACTTC.

The chain employs TRBV5-4 and TRBJ2-1; 8 bases match TRBD2. Trimming cost V 5 bases and J 9 bases; bases outside gene matches: 10. The germline V gene encodes CDR1 SGHNT and CDR2 YYREEE (reference sequence). The CDR3 runs 14 residues. The CDR3 spells CASRRGAGVVEQFF. The CDR3 DNA sequence: TGTGCCAGCAGGCGGGGAGCGGGAGTAGTTGAGCAGTTCTTC.

The chain is built from TRBV7-8 and TRBJ2-1; 10 bases align to TRBD2. CDR3 length equals 15 residues. V dropped 3 bases and J dropped 7; count of bases not matched to a gene: 6. Germline assignment: CDR1 SGHVS and CDR2 FQNEAQ. The CDR3 DNA reads TGTGCCAGCAGCTTGCTAGCGGGAGTAAGGAATGAGCAGTTCTTC. Translation gives CASSLLAGVRNEQFF.

The chain carries TRBV10-3 and TRBJ2-5; 7 nucleotides align to TRBD2. Trimming took 4 bases from V and 5 from J; bases not matched to a gene: 13. CDR3 length equals 16 residues. Germline loops: CDR1 ENHRY, CDR2 SYGVKD. The CDR3 DNA is TGTGCCATCAGTGGCCATTTGGCGGGAGAATCGGAGACCCAGTACTTC. As protein: CAISGHLAGESETQYF.

The chain joins TRBV5-6 to TRBJ2-7, with D unresolved. The CDR3 covers 11 residues. The V end was cut by 4 bases, the J end by 4 bases, with 6 bases between. Germline V lookup: CDR1 SGHDT, CDR2 YYEEEE. The CDR3 here is CASSAGYEQYF. For the CDR3, the DNA is TGTGCCAGCAGCGCCGGGTACGAGCAGTACTTC. The complete variable domain, with remaining parts taken from reference TRBV5-6 and TRBJ2-7, reads DAGVTQSPTHLIKTRGQQVTLRCSPKSGHDTVSWYQQALGQGPQFIFQYYEEEERQRGNFPDRFSGHQFPNYSSELNVNALLLGDSALYLCASSAGYEQYFGPGTRLTVT.

J is TRBJ1-4 and V is TRBV7-2; 9 bases match TRBD1. The CDR3 extends over 19 amino acids. From germline, CDR1 is SGHTA and CDR2 FQGNSA. The V and J ends lost 5 bases and 3 bases, in that order; junction bases with no gene match: 16. CDR3 amino acids: CASSPPGSTGGRANEKLFF. In DNA form, the CDR3 reads TGTGCCAGCAGCCCACCCGGGTCAACAGGGGGCAGGGCTAATGAAAAACTGTTTTTT.

The chain recombines TRBV6-6 with TRBJ2-7, with 8 bases matching TRBD1. This CDR3 is built from 14 residues. Trimming at V came to 7 bases and at J to 4 bases, leaving 9 bases not matched to a gene. Germline CDR1 and CDR2: MNHNY and SVGAGI (reference sequence). The CDR3 protein is CASKGQGARYEQYF. CDR3 nucleotide sequence: TGTGCCAGCAAGGGCCAGGGGGCTCGGTACGAGCAGTACTTC.